A selection of T cell receptor beta chains follows, all from one sample in a study of PD-1 blockade in mismatch repair-deficient tumors. Measured with immunoSEQ multiplex PCR; TCRdb has only the in-frame clones, and not every one. Of about 19,000 clones in the sample, roughly 80% were seen once. Sequencing was performed on PBMCs, taken 52 weeks after starting pembrolizumab. Every receptor here comes from an adult with mismatch repair-deficient cancer. CDR3s include the opening cysteine and the closing phenylalanine or tryptophan. The order of the fields is J gene, D gene, V gene, CDR3 protein. The D gene is left open where the match is weak.

>TRBJ1-4|TRBD1|TRBV28
CASSLTGGNEKLFF
>TRBJ2-1|TRBD2|TRBV27
CASSVTGAGLSSYNEQFF
>TRBJ2-2|NA|TRBV29-1
CSVELVPGGELFF
>TRBJ1-2|NA|TRBV19
CASSNRQIGYGYTF
>TRBJ1-4|NA|TRBV2
CASSKQVSNEKLFF
>TRBJ2-7|NA|TRBV18
CASSLPPGLSSYEQYF
>TRBJ2-7|TRBD2|TRBV19
CASSMGRTSGLTYEQYF
>TRBJ2-5|NA|TRBV5-6
CASSVRETQYF
>TRBJ2-1|NA|TRBV6-1
CASSVITGTEQFF
>TRBJ2-1|NA|TRBV9
CASSVEGGVRSGNEQFF
>TRBJ1-5|NA|TRBV19
CASSRSLRGFRQPQHF
>TRBJ1-1|NA|TRBV7-9
CASSEVGLKAFF
>TRBJ2-1|NA|TRBV7-8
CASSALARQGGFDEQFF
>TRBJ1-5|TRBD1|TRBV19
CASSIWTGRGNQPQHF
>TRBJ2-3|NA|TRBV5-6
CASSFPGAEGTDTQYF
>TRBJ1-5|TRBD1|TRBV2
CASSPGTVNQPQHF
>TRBJ2-3|NA|TRBV19
CASSTGLSTDTQYF
>TRBJ2-7|TRBD2|TRBV2
CASRRTSGSYEQYF
>TRBJ2-3|NA|TRBV7-9
CASSLDFSSSESTDTQYF
>TRBJ2-1|TRBD2|TRBV14
CASSPLAGGVHNEQFF
>TRBJ1-3|NA|TRBV30
CAWSVSGRNTIYF
>TRBJ2-1|NA|TRBV2
CASWGGLYNEQFF
>TRBJ2-1|NA|TRBV5-4
CASSINWAGAGDEQFF
>TRBJ1-4|TRBD1|TRBV7-8
CASSYGTGGIAKLFF
>TRBJ2-3|TRBD2|TRBV7-7
CASSLGTRSTDTQYF
>TRBJ2-3|NA|TRBV7-2
CASSLRWQVLITDTQYF
>TRBJ2-1|NA|TRBV30
CACGGIKNSYNEQFF
>TRBJ2-5|NA|TRBV5-1
CASSLDKETQYF
>TRBJ1-1|TRBD1|TRBV28
CASSSHRGRRTEAFF
>TRBJ2-1|TRBD2|TRBV14
CASSPATSAGSYNEQFF
>TRBJ1-5|NA|TRBV7-8
CASSSQGMDSNQPQHF
>TRBJ1-1|NA|TRBV10-3
CAISDGTEAFF
>TRBJ2-2|NA|TRBV25-1
CASSHQGTGELFF
>TRBJ2-6|NA|TRBV25-1
CASSETRRSGANVLTF
>TRBJ2-1|TRBD2|TRBV7-9
CASSLGWLVAGGYEQFF
>TRBJ2-7|TRBD2|TRBV5-1
CASNLVGGSHEQYF
>TRBJ2-7|TRBD2|TRBV2
CASGKSGRAGEQYF
>TRBJ2-1|NA|TRBV7-2
CASSLVSGQFNEQFF
>TRBJ2-7|NA|TRBV11-2
CASSSLGGTYEQYF